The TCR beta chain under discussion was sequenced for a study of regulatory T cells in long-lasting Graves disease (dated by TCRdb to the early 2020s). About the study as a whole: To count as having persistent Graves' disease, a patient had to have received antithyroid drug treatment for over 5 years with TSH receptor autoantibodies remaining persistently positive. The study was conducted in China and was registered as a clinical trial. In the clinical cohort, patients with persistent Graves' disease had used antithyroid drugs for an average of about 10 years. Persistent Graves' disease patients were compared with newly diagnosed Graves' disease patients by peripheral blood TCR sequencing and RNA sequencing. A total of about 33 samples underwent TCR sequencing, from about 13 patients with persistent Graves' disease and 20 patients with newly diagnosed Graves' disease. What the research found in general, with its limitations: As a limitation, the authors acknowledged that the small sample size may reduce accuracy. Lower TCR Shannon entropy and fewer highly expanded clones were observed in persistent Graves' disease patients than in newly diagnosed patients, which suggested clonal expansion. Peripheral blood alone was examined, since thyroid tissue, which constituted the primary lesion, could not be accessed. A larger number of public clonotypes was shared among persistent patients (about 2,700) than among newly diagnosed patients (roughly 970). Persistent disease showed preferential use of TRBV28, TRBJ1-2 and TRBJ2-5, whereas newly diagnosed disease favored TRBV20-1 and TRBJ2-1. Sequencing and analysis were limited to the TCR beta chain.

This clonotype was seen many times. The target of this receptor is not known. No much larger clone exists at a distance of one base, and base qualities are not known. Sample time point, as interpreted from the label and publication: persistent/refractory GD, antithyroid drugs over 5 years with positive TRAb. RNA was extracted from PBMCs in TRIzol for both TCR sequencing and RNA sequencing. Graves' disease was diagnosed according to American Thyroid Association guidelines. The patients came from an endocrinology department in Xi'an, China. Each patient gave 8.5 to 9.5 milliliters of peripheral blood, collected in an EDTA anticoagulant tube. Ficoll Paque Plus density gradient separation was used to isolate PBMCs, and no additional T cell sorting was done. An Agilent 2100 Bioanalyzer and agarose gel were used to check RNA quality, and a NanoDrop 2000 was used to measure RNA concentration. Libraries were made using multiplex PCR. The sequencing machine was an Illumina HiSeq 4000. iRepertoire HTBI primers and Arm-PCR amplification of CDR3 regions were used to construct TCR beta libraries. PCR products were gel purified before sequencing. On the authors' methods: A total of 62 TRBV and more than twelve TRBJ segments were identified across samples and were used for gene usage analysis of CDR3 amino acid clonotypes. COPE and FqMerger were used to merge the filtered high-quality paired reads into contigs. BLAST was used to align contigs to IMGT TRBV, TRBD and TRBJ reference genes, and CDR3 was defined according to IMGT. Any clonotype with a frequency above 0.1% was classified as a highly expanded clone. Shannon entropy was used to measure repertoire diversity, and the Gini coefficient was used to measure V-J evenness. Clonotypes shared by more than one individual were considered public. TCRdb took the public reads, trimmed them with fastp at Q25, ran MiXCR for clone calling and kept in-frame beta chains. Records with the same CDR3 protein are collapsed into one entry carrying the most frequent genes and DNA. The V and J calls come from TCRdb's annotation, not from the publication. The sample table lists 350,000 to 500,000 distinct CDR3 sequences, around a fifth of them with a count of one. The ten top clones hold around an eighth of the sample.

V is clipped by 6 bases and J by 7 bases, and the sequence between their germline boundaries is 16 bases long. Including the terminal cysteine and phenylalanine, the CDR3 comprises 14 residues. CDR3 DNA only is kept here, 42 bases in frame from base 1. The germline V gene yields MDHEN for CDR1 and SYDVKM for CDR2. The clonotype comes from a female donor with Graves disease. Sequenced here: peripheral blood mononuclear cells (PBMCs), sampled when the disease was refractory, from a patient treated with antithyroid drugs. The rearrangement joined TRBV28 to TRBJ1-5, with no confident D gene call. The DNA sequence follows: TGTGCCAGCAGCATATTAGGAACTGACCAGCCCCAGCATTTT. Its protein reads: CASSILGTDQPQHF.